These 14 T cell receptor beta chains share one sample of origin, sequenced in a study of T cells in Graves' hyperthyroidism and ophthalmopathy (dated by TCRdb to between 2018 and 2021). Libraries were made using multiplex PCR. Data came from an Illumina HiSeq 2000. TCR beta CDR3 regions were amplified from RNA transcripts. The TCR CDR3 was subjected to a first round of RT-PCR using the HTBI primer set and the Qiagen OneStep RT-PCR kit. Using fastp trimming at Q25 and MiXCR clonotype assembly, TCRdb reanalyzed the public sequencing data and kept in-frame beta chains. Rows are combined by CDR3 protein, so each entry shows the most common genes and DNA. The sample yields about 350,000 distinct CDR3 sequences; about a sixth were counted once. The biggest ten clones account for around 15% of the sample. The specimen was blood. The receptors derive from a middle-aged woman with Graves' ophthalmopathy.

Concerning this clonotype itself: A much larger clone lies a single base off, so this may be a read error. The chain has TRBV11-2 and TRBJ2-2; D gene unclear. Per germline, CDR1 SGHAT and CDR2 FQNNGV. This CDR3 comprises 13 residues. This CDR3 reads CVSSASNTGELFF. The CDR3 DNA is TGTGTCAGCAGCGCTAGTAACACCGGGGAGCTGTTTTTT.

With respect to this clonotype: A much larger clone is a single base away; this may be a read error. The chain combines TRBV19 with TRBJ2-2; no reliable D call. V was trimmed by 4 bases and J by 7 bases, leaving 13 bases between them. The CDR3 runs 14 residues. Germline-derived CDR1 and CDR2 are LNHDA and SQIVND (reference sequence). CDR3 nucleotide sequence: TGTGCCAGTAGTAGGCGGTTCGCAGTCGGGGAGCTGTTTTTT. Protein sequence: CASSRRFAVGELFF.

This chain connects TRBV24-1 to TRBJ1-5; D not certain. Deletions cut 9 bases from V and 6 bases from J, with 8 bases between. CDR1 and CDR2 from the germline V gene are KGHDR and SFDVKD. The CDR3 extends over 11 amino acids. Written as DNA, the CDR3 is TGTGCCACCGGGTCACGTCAGCCCCAGCATTTT. This encodes CATGSRQPQHF.

Many counts were recorded for this clonotype. DNA for the CDR3: TGTGCCAGCAAAGGGACAGACCCAAATAGCAATCAGCCCCAGCATTTT. Its translation is CASKGTDPNSNQPQHF. The J gene is TRBJ1-5, the V gene TRBV6-2 or TRBV6-3; 7 nucleotides align to TRBD1. CDR1 and CDR2 from the germline V gene are MNHEY and SVGEGT. The V and J ends lost 7 bases and 0 bases, in that order; junction bases with no gene match: 9. The CDR3 spans 16 residues.

V is TRBV28 and J is TRBJ2-7; 10 bases agree with TRBD2. Germline loops: CDR1 MDHEN, CDR2 SYDVKM. V lost 4 bases to trimming and J lost 5 bases; unmatched junction nucleotides: 5. This CDR3 contains 14 residues. DNA of the CDR3: TGTGCCAGCAGTTCCTCTAGCGGGAGCGACGAGCAGTACTTC. Translation gives CASSSSSGSDEQYF.

This clonotype occurred a few times. The chain couples TRBV28 to TRBJ2-3; 7 bases match TRBD2. From germline, CDR1 is MDHEN and CDR2 SYDVKM. The ends lost 2 bases at V and 3 bases at J; junction bases unmatched: 11. The CDR3 runs 17 residues. CDR3 protein: CASSLASGAWGTDTQYF. The CDR3 DNA follows: TGTGCCAGCAGTTTAGCGAGCGGGGCTTGGGGAACAGATACGCAGTATTTT.

The CDR3 loop is CASRLDRGYTEAFF. DNA for the CDR3: TGTGCCAGCAGACTAGACAGGGGGTACACTGAAGCTTTCTTT. The chain combines TRBV28 with TRBJ1-1; 9 bases map to TRBD1. The CDR3 spans 14 residues. The V segment lost 6 bases and the J segment 3 bases; nucleotides outside the gene matches: 5. Germline values: CDR1 MDHEN, CDR2 SYDVKM.

The sample holds many counts of this clonotype. This chain uses TRBV15 with TRBJ2-7; TRBD2 aligns across 9 bases. The CDR3 consists of 16 residues. Trimming removed 1 base from V and 3 bases from J; junction bases left unmatched: 7. The germline V gene has CDR1 LNHNV and CDR2 YYDKDF (reference sequence). This chain's CDR3 is CATSRVSGRTYYEQYF. In DNA, the CDR3 is TGTGCCACCAGCAGAGTAAGCGGGAGGACCTACTACGAGCAGTACTTC. Using reference TRBV15 and TRBJ2-7 for the parts outside the CDR3, the full variable domain is DAMVIQNPRYQVTQFGKPVTLSCSQTLNHNVMYWYQQKSSQAPKLLFHYYDKDFNNEADTPDNFQSRRPNTSFCFLDIRSPGLGDTAMYLCATSRVSGRTYYEQYFGPGTRLTVT.

This clonotype was recorded many times. This chain joins TRBV11-2 and TRBJ2-5; possible D gene TRBD2, 6 bases. CDR3 size: 13 residues. From germline, CDR1 is SGHAT and CDR2 FQNNGV. V was pared by 6 bases and J by 6 bases, with 14 bases between. CDR3 nucleotides: TGTGCCAGCAGGCGCGGGAAGTTACAGACCCAGTACTTC. Translation gives CASRRGKLQTQYF.

This clonotype was detected ten times or more. This sequence joins TRBV6-1 and TRBJ2-7; 7 positions agree with TRBD2. CDR1 is MNHNS and CDR2 is SASEGT in the germline V gene. The CDR3 loop spans 13 amino acids. V lost 7 bases to trimming and J lost 1 base; unmatched junction nucleotides: 4. CDR3 sequence reads: CASKQGGSYEQYF. Written as DNA, the CDR3 is TGTGCCAGCAAGCAGGGAGGGTCCTACGAGCAGTACTTC.

This clonotype was seen repeatedly, ten times or more. V and J are TRBV6-2 or TRBV6-3 and TRBJ2-7; D is unclear. This CDR3 is 13 amino acids long. CDR1 is MNHEY and CDR2 is SVGEGT in the germline V gene. Trimming shortened V by 4 bases and J by 2 bases, and 9 bases separated the two germline ends. For the CDR3, the DNA is TGTGCCAGCAGTTCGGTGGTAACCTACGAGCAGTACTTC. It specifies CASSSVVTYEQYF.

This clonotype was counted only a few times. The CDR3 sequence is CAWSHGQAQNIQYF. Here the CDR3 DNA reads TGTGCCTGGAGTCACGGACAGGCCCAAAACATTCAGTACTTC. The genes are TRBV30 and TRBJ2-4; the match to TRBD1 covers 7 bases. Trimming took 2 bases from V and 5 from J; bases not matched to a gene: 6. The CDR3 totals 14 residues. Germline V CDR1 and CDR2: GTSNPN, SVGIG (reference sequence).

This clonotype has ten or more counts. This sequence joins TRBV7-8 and TRBJ1-2; D ambiguous. The germline V and J ends were trimmed by 0 bases and 8 bases, with 10 bases remaining between them. Germline V gene sequence: CDR1 SGHVS, CDR2 FQNEAQ. There are 13 residues in the CDR3. This chain's CDR3 is CASSLAELGGYTF. Written as DNA, the CDR3 is TGTGCCAGCAGCTTAGCCGAACTAGGAGGCTACACCTTC.

This clonotype was detected a few times. This sequence joins TRBV28 and TRBJ2-7; no firm D call. The V end lost 3 bases, the J end lost 5 bases, and 11 bases lay between the germline ends. The length of the CDR3 is 13 residues. CDR1 and CDR2 (germline): MDHEN, SYDVKM. This CDR3 reads CASSFLELHEQYF. CDR3 coding DNA: TGTGCCAGCAGTTTTTTGGAGCTCCACGAGCAGTACTTC.